This is a list of T cell receptor beta chains from one sample in a study of T cells after yellow fever vaccination. TCRdb processed the 5' RACE reads anew with MiXCR; each CDR3 protein has one entry. This sample carries 150,000 to 200,000 distinct CDR3 sequences, 7% to 10% of them seen once, and the ten largest clones take around 40%. Sample: CD8+ T cells sorted from PBMCs, taken 45 days after the yellow fever booster vaccination. These receptors all come from a young man who received the YFV17D yellow fever vaccine. Each CDR3 is given with its conserved first and last residue. A D gene is named only where the DNA matches it firmly.

- TRBJ2-5 TRBV15 15 CATSRGWTEEETQYF
- TRBJ1-1 TRBV12-3/TRBV12-4 14 CASTPGVMNTEAFF
TRBD2 TRBJ2-3 TRBV12-3/TRBV12-4 14 CASNIRGVSDTQYF
- TRBJ2-2 TRBV6-4 11 CASLTKGELFF
- TRBJ1-5 TRBV6-5 14 CASSYGGVNQPQHF
- TRBJ1-4 TRBV5-4 14 CASSPTISARKLFF
TRBD1 TRBJ2-1 TRBV12-3/TRBV12-4 13 CASSLTGFEEQFF
- TRBJ2-1 TRBV6-5 15 CASSYSQAKYNEQFF
- TRBJ2-7 TRBV12-3/TRBV12-4 15 CASSLTGSSSYEQYF
- TRBJ2-3 TRBV6-2/TRBV6-3 15 CASSLHLGSTDTQYF
- TRBJ2-7 TRBV29-1 12 CSALTATYEQYF
- TRBJ2-1 TRBV6-5 13 CASSYSDRNEQFF
- TRBJ2-3 TRBV9 17 CASSPLGGGLLSDTQYF
TRBD1 TRBJ2-3 TRBV29-1 13 CSALGQGPDTQYF
- TRBJ1-5 TRBV15 14 CATRQGSSNQPQHF
- TRBJ2-2 TRBV15 17 CATSRRRTRENTGELFF
TRBD1 TRBJ2-7 TRBV20-1 15 CSARIGQGVTYEQYF
- TRBJ1-1 TRBV30 15 CAWTPRTDWGTEAFF
TRBD1 TRBJ2-7 TRBV5-6 13 CASSVDRGYEQYF
TRBD1 TRBJ1-1 TRBV12-3/TRBV12-4 15 CASSATGLMNTEAFF